Below, one TCR beta chain is given with its context. Its antigen is still unknown. These data belong to a study of PD-1 blockade in classical Hodgkin lymphoma. Study conclusions and caveats: The causes of the repertoire differences, possibly disease activity or prior therapy, remain undefined. Reported baseline diversity: healthy donors highest, relapsed/refractory patients lowest.

Germline-derived CDR1 and CDR2 are MNHEY and SVGAGI. V shed 5 bases and J 6 bases; nucleotides not matched to a gene: 8. CDR3 size: 14 residues. Only in-frame clones appear in the TCRdb table, and some are missing; sequencing was by immunoSEQ multiplex PCR. The table has fewer than 40,000 clones, roughly 90% seen once. Noted time point: newly diagnosed, previously untreated cHL patient sample. Magnetic negative selection purified CD4+ T cells from thawed PBMCs. A comparison was provided by newly diagnosed, untreated classical Hodgkin lymphoma PBMCs. The chain uses TRBV6-5 and TRBJ1-1; the match to TRBD1 covers 8 bases. The sequencing input was CD4+ T cells from blood. This receptor was identified in a human donor with classical Hodgkin lymphoma. This chain's CDR3 is CASSPGQGRPEAFF. In DNA form, the CDR3 reads TGTGCCAGCAGTCCCGGACAGGGTCGCCCTGAAGCTTTCTTT.